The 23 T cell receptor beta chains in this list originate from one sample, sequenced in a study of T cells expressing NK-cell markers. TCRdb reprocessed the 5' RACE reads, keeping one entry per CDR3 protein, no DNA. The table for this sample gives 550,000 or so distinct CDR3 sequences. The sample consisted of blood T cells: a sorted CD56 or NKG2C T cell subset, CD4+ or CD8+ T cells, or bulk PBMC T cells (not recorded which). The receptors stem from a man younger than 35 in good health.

CDR3 loop: CASSAELSGRTTKNIQYF. The V gene is TRBV11-1, the J gene TRBJ2-4; TCRdb calls TRBD2, which cannot be checked without DNA. The CDR3 length is 18 residues. Germline lookup yields CDR1 SGHAT and CDR2 FQDESV (reference sequence).

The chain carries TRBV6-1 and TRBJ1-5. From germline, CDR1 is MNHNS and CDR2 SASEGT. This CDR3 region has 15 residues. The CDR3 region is CASRSAWSSNQPQHF.

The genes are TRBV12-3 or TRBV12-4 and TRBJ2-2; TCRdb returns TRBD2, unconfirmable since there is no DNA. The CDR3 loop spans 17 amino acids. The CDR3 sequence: CASIRGYGSKDTGELFF.

CDR3 region: CASSTGLEGGDTQYF. J is TRBJ2-3 and V is TRBV18; TCRdb's D gene call, TRBD2, goes unchecked for lack of DNA. Per germline, CDR1 KGHSH and CDR2 LQKENI. The CDR3 is made up of 15 amino acids.

The chain's CDR3 is CASSDGFRGGYTF. The chain employs TRBV5-1 and TRBJ1-2. Germline V gene data show CDR1 as SGHRS and CDR2 as YFSETQ. The CDR3 loop spans 13 amino acids. The full variable domain, its missing parts supplied by reference TRBV5-1 and TRBJ1-2, is KAGVTQTPRYLIKTRGQQVTLSCSPISGHRSVSWYQQTPGQGLQFLFEYFSETQRNKGNFPGRFSGRQFSNSRSEMNVSTLELGDSALYLCASSDGFRGGYTFGSGTRLTVV.

CDR3 loop: CSAFDGLTNEQFF. The chain combines TRBV20-1 with TRBJ2-1; the TCRdb call, TRBD2, lacks DNA for checking. In germline, CDR1 is DFQATT, CDR2 SNEGSKA (reference sequence). The CDR3 has 13 residues.

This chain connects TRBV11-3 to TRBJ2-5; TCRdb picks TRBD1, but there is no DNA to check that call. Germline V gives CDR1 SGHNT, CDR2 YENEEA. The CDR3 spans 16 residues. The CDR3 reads CASSPRRLGREETQYF.

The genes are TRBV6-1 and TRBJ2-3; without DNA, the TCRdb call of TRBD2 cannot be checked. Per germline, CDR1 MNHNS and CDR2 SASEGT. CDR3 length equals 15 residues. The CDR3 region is CASRNQLAGVDTQYF.

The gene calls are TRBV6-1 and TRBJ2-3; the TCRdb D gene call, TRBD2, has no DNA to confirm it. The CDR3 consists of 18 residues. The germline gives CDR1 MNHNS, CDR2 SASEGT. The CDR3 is CASSVFSPTSARTDTQYF.

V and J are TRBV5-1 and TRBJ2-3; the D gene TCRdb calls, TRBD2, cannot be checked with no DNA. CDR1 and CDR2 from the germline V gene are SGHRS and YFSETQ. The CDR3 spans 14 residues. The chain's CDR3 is CASVAGGPADTQYF.

Here the CDR3 reads CASSASGSYNEQFF. V and J are TRBV5-5 and TRBJ2-1; TCRdb names TRBD2, which stays unverified in the absence of DNA. The CDR3 has 14 residues. Germline loops: CDR1 SGHKS, CDR2 YYEKEE (reference sequence).

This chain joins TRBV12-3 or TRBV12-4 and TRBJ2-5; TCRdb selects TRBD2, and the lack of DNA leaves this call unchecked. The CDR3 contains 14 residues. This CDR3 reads CASNPGLAQETQYF.

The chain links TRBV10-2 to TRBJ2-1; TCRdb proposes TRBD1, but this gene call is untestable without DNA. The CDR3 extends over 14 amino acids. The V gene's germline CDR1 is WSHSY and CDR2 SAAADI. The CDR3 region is CASKRETGGNEQFF.

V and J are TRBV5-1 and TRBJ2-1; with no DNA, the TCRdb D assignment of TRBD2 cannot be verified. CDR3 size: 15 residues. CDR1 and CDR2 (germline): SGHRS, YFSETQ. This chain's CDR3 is CASSLSGPSYNEQFF.

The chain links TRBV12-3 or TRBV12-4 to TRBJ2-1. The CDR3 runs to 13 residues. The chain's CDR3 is CASSLMKVKGQFF.

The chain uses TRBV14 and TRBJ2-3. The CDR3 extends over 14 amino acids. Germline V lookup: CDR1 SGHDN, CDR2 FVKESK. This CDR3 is CASSQETSADTQYF.

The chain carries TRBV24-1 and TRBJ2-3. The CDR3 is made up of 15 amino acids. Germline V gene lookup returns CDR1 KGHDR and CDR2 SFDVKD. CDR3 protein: CATSVDAASTDTQYF.

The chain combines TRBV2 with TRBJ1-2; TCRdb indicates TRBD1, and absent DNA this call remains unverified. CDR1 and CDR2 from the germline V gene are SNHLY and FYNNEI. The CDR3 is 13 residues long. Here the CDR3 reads CASSDVQGHGYTF.

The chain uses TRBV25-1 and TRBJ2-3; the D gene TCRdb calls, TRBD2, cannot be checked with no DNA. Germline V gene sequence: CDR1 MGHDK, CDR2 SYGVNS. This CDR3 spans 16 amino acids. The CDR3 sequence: CASSEWGSGNTDTQYF.

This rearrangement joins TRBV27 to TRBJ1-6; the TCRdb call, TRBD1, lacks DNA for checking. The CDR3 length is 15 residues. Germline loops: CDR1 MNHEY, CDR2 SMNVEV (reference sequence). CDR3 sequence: CASSSPGQGWPPLHF.

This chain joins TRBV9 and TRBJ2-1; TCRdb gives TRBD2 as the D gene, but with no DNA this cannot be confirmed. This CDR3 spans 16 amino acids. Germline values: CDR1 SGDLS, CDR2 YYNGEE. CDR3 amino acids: CASSAWASSDYNEQFF.

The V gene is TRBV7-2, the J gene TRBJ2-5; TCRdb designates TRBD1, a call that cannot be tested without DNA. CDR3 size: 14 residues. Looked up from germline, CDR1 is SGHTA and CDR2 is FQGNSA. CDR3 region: CASSERGFPETQYF.

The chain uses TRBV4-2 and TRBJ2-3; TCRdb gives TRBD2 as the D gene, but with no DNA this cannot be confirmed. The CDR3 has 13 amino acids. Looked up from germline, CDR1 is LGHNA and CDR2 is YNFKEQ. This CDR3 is CASSSPYLAEQYF.